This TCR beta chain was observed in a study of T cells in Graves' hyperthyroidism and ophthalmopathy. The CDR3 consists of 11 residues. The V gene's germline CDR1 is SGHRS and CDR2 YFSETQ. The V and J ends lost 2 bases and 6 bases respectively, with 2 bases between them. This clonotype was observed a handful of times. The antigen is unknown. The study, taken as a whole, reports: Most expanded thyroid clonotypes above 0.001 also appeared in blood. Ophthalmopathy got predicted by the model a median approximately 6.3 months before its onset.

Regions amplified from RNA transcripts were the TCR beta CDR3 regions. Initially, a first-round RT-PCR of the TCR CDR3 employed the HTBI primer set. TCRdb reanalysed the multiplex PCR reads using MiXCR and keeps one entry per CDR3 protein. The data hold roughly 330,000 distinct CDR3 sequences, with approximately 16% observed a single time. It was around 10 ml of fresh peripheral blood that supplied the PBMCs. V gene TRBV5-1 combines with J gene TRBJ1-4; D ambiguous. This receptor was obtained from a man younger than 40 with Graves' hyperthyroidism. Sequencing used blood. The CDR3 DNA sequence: TGCGCCAGCAGCTTTGATGAAAAACTGTTTTTT. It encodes CASSFDEKLFF.